This TCR beta chain was captured in a study of cytomegalovirus exposure and HLA in healthy donors. TCRdb keeps only in-frame clones here, not all; method: immunoSEQ multiplex PCR. The sample carries under 150,000 clones, about 87% recorded once. This CDR3 contains 16 residues. Germline CDR1 and CDR2: MNHEY and SMNVEV (reference sequence). J lost 4 bases, V lost 6 bases, and 9 bases had no gene match. This clonotype was sampled from a young woman in good health and CMV-seronegative. V gene TRBV27 combines with J gene TRBJ2-5; 12 bases line up with TRBD1. The sequenced sample was PBMCs. The CDR3 DNA sequence: TGTGCCAGCAGGCCAGGGACAGGGGGCAGGGGAGAGACCCAGTACTTC. Its translation: CASRPGTGGRGETQYF.